The source of this T cell receptor beta chain is a study of early T cells in non-severe SARS-CoV-2 infection. Across the whole study: Sequencing of unsorted whole blood was done on bulk RNA, leaving chains unpaired.

This CDR3 spans 12 amino acids. Per the germline V gene, CDR1 is SQVTM and CDR2 is ANQGSEA. V lost 6 bases to trimming and J lost 5 bases, with 13 bases between them. On this clonotype itself: Antigen specificity is unknown.

Regarding the study as a whole: Database matching using VDJdb favored anti-spike CD8 responses, with private and CD4 specificities left missing.

Each cDNA molecule carried a unique molecular identifier. TCRdb re-called the 5' RACE reads through MiXCR, storing one row per CDR3 protein. The sample has tens of thousands of distinct CDR3 sequences, 10% to 15% seen once; the top ten hold approximately 4.8%. The genes are TRBV29-1 and TRBJ2-5; D tentatively reads TRBD1 or TRBD2 (7 bases each). The TCR originated in an adult who was a healthcare worker with PCR-confirmed SARS-CoV-2 infection or an uninfected control (not recorded which). Sample: whole blood. The CDR3 is CSVGGGSETQYF. The CDR3 nucleotides are TGCAGCGTGGGAGGGGGCTCTGAGACCCAGTACTTC.